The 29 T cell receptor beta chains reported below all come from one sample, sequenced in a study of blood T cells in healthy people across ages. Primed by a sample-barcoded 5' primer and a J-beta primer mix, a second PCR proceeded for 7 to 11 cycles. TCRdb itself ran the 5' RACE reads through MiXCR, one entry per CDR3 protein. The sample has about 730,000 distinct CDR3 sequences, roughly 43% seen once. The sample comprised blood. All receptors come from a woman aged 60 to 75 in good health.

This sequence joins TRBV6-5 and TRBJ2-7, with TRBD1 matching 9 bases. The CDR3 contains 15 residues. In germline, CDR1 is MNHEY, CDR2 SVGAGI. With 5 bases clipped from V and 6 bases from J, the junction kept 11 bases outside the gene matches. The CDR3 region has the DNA TGTGCCAGCAGTGCCACCGGGACAGGGATGGGCGAGCAGTACTTC. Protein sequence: CASSATGTGMGEQYF.

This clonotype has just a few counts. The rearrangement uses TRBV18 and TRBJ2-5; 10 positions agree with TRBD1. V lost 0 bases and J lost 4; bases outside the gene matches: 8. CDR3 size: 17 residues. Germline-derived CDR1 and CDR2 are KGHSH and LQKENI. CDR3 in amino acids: CASSPPVGTGDPETQYF. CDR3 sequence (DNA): TGTGCCAGCTCACCACCAGTGGGGACAGGGGATCCAGAGACCCAGTACTTC. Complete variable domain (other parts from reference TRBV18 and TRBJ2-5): NAGVMQNPRHLVRRRGQEARLRCSPMKGHSHVYWYRQLPEEGLKFMVYLQKENIIDESGMPKERFSAEFPKEGPSILRIQQVVRGDSAAYFCASSPPVGTGDPETQYFGPGTRLLVL.

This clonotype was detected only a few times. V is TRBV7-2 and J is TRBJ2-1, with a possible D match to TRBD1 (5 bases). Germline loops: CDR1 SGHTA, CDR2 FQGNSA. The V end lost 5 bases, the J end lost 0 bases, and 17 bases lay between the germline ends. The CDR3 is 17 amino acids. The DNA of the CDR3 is TGTGCCAGCAGCCCCATACAGGCCTTAAGCTCCTACAATGAGCAGTTCTTC. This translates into CASSPIQALSSYNEQFF.

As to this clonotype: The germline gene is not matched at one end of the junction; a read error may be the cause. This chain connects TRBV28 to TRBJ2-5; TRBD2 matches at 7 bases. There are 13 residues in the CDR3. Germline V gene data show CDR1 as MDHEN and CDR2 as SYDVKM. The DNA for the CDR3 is TGTGTCAGCAGTGTTGGGCTAGCGGAAACCCAGTACTTC. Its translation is CVSSVGLAETQYF. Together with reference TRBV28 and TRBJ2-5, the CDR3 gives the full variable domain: DVKVTQSSRYLVKRTGEKVFLECVQDMDHENMFWYRQDPGLGLRLIYFSYDVKMKEKGDIPEGYSVSREKKERFSLILESASTNQTSMYLCVSSVGLAETQYFGPGTRLLVL.

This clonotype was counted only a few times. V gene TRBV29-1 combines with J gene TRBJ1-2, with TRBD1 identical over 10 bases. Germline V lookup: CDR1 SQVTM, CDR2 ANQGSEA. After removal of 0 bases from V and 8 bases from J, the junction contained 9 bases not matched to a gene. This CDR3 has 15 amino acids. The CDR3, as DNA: TGCAGCGTTGAAGATGAACCGGGACAGGGGAAGGGCTACACCTTC. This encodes CSVEDEPGQGKGYTF.

CDR3 DNA sequence: TGCAGTGCTAGAGTCCCTAGCGGGAGTGACGAGCAGTACTTC. It codes for CSARVPSGSDEQYF. The chain recombines TRBV20-1 with TRBJ2-7; TRBD2 matches at 10 bases. Trimming took 1 base from V and 5 from J; bases not matched to a gene: 5. Germline loops: CDR1 DFQATT, CDR2 SNEGSKA (reference sequence). The CDR3 is made up of 14 amino acids.

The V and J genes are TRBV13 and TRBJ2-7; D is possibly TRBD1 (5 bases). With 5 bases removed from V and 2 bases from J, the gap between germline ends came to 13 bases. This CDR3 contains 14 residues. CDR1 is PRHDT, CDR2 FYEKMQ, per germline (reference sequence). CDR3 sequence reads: CASSQGDTAYEQYF. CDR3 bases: TGTGCCAGCAGCCAAGGGGATACGGCCTACGAGCAGTACTTC.

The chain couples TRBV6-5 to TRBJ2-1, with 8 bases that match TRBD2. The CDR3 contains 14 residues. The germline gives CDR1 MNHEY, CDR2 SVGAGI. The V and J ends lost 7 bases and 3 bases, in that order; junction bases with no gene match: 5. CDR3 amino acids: CASKLSGGYNEQFF. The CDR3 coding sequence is TGTGCCAGCAAGCTAAGCGGGGGCTACAATGAGCAGTTCTTC.

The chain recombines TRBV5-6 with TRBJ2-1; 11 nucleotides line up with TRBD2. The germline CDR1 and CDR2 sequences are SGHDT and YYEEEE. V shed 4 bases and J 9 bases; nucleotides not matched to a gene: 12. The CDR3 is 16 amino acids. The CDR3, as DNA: TGTGCCAGCAGCACTCTACTAGCGGGAGTTGGTGGTGAGCAGTTCTTC. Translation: CASSTLLAGVGGEQFF.

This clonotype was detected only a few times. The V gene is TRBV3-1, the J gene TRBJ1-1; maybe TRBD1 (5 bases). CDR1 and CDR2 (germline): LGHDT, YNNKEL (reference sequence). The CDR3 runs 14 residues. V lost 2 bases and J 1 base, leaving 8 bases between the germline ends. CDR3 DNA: TGTGCCAGCAGCCAAAGTGGGGGGAACACTGAAGCTTTCTTT. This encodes CASSQSGGNTEAFF.

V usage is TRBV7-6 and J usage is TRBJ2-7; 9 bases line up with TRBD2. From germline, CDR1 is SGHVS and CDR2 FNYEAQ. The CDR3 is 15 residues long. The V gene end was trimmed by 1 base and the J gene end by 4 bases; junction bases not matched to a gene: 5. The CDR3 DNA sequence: TGTGCCAGCAGCTTAGATAGCGGGAGTCCTTACGAGCAGTACTTC. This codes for CASSLDSGSPYEQYF.

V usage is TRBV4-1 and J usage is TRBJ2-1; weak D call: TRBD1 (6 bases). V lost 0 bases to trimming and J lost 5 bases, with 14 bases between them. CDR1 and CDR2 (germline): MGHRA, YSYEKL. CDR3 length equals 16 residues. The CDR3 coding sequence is TGCGCCAGCAGCCAAGAGGAGCTCAGGGGAGACAATGAGCAGTTCTTC. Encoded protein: CASSQEELRGDNEQFF.

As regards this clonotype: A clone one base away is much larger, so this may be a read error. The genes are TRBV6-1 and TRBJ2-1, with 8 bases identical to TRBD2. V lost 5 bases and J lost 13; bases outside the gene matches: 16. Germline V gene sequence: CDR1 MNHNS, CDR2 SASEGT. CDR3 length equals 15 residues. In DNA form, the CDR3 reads TGTGCCAGCAGTCCAGCGGGAGACCCCATCCCGACCCAGTTCTTC. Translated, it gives CASSPAGDPIPTQFF.

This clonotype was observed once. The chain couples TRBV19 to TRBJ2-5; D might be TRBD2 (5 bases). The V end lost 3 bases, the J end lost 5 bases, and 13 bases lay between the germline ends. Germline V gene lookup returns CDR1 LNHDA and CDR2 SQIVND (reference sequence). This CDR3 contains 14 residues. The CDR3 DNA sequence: TGTGCCAGTAGTATCAACAGAGGGTACGAGACCCAGTACTTC. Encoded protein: CASSINRGYETQYF.

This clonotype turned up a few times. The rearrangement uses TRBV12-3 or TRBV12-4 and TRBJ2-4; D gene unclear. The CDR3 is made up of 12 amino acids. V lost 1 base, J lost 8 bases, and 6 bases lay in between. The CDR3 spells CASSLVSDIQYF. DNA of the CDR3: TGTGCCAGCAGTTTAGTTTCCGACATTCAGTACTTC.

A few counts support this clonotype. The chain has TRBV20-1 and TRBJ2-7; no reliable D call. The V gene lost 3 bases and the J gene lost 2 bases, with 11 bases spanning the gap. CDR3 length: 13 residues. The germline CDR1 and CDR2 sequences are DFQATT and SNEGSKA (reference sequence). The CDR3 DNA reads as TGCAGTGCTAGTGAATGGCGCCCCTACGAGCAGTACTTC. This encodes CSASEWRPYEQYF.

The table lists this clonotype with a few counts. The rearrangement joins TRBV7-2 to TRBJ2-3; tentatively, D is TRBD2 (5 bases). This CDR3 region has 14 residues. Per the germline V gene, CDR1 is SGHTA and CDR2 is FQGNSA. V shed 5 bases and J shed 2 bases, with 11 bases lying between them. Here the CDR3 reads CASSGVGVTDTQYF. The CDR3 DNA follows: TGTGCCAGCAGCGGCGTGGGAGTCACAGATACGCAGTATTTT.

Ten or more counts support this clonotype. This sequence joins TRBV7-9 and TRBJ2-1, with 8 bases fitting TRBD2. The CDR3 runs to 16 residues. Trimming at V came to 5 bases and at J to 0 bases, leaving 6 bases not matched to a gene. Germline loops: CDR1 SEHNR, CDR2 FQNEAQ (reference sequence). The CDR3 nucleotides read TGTGCCAGCAGCCCTATAGCGGGGAGCTCCTACAATGAGCAGTTCTTC. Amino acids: CASSPIAGSSYNEQFF.

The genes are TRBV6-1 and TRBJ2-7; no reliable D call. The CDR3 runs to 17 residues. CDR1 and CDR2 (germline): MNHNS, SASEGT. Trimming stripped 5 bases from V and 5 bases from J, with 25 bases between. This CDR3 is CASSTQPTVGRAHEQYF. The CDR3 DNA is TGTGCCAGCAGTACCCAACCTACGGTGGGCAGAGCCCACGAGCAGTACTTC.

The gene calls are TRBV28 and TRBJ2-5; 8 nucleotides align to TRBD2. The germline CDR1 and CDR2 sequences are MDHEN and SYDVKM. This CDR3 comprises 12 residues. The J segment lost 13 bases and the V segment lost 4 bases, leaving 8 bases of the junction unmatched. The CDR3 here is CASSSEGGRRYF. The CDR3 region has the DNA TGTGCCAGCAGTTCCGAGGGCGGGAGGCGGTACTTC.

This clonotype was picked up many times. CDR3 loop: CASSQGGPREGPETQYF. CDR3 in DNA: TGCGCCAGCAGCCAAGGGGGGCCGAGGGAGGGCCCAGAGACCCAGTACTTC. The chain uses TRBV4-3 and TRBJ2-5, with D possibly TRBD2 on 7 matching bases. The CDR3 extends over 17 amino acids. CDR1 and CDR2 from the germline V gene are LGHNA and YSLEER. Trimming stripped 1 base from V and 4 bases from J, with 19 bases between.

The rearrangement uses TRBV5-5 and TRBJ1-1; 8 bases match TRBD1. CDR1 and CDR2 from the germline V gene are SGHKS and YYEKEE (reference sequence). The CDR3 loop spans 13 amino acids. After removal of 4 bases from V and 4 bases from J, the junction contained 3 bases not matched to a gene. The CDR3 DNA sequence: TGTGCCAGCAGCGTACAGGGGGGCACTGAAGCTTTCTTT. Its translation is CASSVQGGTEAFF.

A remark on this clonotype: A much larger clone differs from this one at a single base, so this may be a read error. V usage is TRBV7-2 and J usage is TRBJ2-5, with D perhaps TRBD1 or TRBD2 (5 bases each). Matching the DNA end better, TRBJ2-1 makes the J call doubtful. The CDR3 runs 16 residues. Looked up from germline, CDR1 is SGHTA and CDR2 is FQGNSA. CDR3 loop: CASAYIDRGVQETQFF. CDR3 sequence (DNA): TGTGCCAGCGCTTATATCGATAGGGGAGTCCAAGAGACCCAGTTCTTC.

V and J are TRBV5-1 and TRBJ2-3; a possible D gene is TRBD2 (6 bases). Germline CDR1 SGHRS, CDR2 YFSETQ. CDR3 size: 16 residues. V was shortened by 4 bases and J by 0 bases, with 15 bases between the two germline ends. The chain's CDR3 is CASSPGTSLSTDTQYF. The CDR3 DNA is TGCGCCAGCAGCCCGGGGACTTCCCTCAGCACAGATACGCAGTATTTT.

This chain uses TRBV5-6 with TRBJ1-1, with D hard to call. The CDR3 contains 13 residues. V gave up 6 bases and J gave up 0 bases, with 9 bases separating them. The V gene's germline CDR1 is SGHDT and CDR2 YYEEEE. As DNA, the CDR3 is TGTGCCAGCAACGCGAGATTGAACACTGAAGCTTTCTTT. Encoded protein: CASNARLNTEAFF.

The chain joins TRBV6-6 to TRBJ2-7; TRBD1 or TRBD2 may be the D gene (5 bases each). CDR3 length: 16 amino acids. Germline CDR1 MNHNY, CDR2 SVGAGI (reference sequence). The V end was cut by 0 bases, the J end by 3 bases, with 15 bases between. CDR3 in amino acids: CASSYSRAGSSYEQYF. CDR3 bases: TGTGCCAGCAGTTACTCGAGGGCAGGGAGCAGCTACGAGCAGTACTTC.

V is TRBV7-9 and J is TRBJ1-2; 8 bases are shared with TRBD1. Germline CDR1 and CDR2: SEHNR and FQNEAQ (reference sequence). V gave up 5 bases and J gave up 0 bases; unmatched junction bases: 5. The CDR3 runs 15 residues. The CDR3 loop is CASSTETGANYGYTF. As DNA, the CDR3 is TGTGCCAGCAGCACCGAGACAGGGGCTAACTATGGCTACACCTTC.

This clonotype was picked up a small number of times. The CDR3 reads CASSLDGSGSSYEQYF. The DNA for the CDR3 is TGTGCCAGCAGCTTAGACGGTAGCGGGAGCTCCTACGAGCAGTACTTC. This chain joins TRBV7-2 and TRBJ2-7; 9 bases line up with TRBD2. CDR1 SGHTA and CDR2 FQGNSA come from the germline V gene. The CDR3 is 16 amino acids. Losses at the gene ends were 1 base for V and 0 bases for J; bases not matched to a gene: 4.

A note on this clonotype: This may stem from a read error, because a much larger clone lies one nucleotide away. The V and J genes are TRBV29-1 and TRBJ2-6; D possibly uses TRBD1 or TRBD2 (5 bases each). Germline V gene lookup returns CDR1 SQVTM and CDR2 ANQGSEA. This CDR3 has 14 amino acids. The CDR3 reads CSVDGGSGADVLTF. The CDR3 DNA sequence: TGCAGCGTTGATGGCGGATCCGGGGCCGACGTCCTGACTTTC.